A single sample is the source of the 27 T cell receptor beta chains below, sequenced in a study of CD8 T cells in Susac syndrome. After extraction with the RNeasy kit, roughly 0.45 to 1 ug of the RNA was reverse transcribed using random hexamers. TCRdb redid the calling of the immunoSEQ multiplex PCR reads with MiXCR, one entry per CDR3 protein. The top ten hold 0.18% of the sample, which has hundreds of thousands of distinct CDR3 sequences, 70% to 90% seen once. The sample consisted of CD8+ T cells from PBMCs. The receptors stem from a human donor with multiple sclerosis.

This chain connects TRBV4-2 to TRBJ1-3, with D uncertain. CDR3 size: 17 residues. Germline assignment: CDR1 LGHNA and CDR2 YNFKEQ. V was shortened by 0 bases and J by 0 bases, with 12 bases between the two germline ends. CDR3 amino acids: CASSQESISSSGNTIYF. The DNA of the CDR3 is TGTGCCAGCAGCCAAGAGTCCATATCGAGCTCTGGAAACACCATATATTTT.

A single count supports this clonotype. V usage is TRBV6-5 and J usage is TRBJ2-1; D is unresolved. CDR3 length: 13 residues. CDR1 and CDR2 from the germline V gene are MNHEY and SVGAGI. Trimming removed 5 bases from V and 8 bases from J, with 13 bases in between. CDR3 coding DNA: TGTGCCAGCAGTCCGTCGACGTGGGATGAGCAGTTCTTC. Its protein product is CASSPSTWDEQFF.

The CDR3 protein is CASSQVLAGDFNEQFF. As DNA, the CDR3 is TGCGCCAGCAGCCAGGTCCTGGCGGGAGATTTCAATGAGCAGTTCTTC. This chain uses TRBV4-3 with TRBJ2-1; 7 bases are shared with TRBD2. V gave up 3 bases and J gave up 6 bases; unmatched junction bases: 11. Germline-derived CDR1 and CDR2 are LGHNA and YSLEER. CDR3 size: 16 residues.

The J gene is TRBJ1-1, the V gene TRBV7-2; the D is unclear. The CDR3 is made up of 16 amino acids. CDR1 and CDR2 (germline): SGHTA, FQGNSA. Trimming stripped 3 bases from V and 1 base from J, with 15 bases between. The CDR3 nucleotides read TGTGCCAGCAGCTTCCCGAGGGCAGTCTCGAACACTGAAGCTTTCTTT. Protein product: CASSFPRAVSNTEAFF.

The chain is built from TRBV7-2 and TRBJ1-5; 8 bases are shared with TRBD1. The junction had 14 bases not matched to a gene; V was cut back by 4 bases and J by 0 bases. Germline assignment: CDR1 SGHTA and CDR2 FQGNSA. The length of the CDR3 is 19 residues. The CDR3 region is CASSSNPWDRTYSNQPQHF. CDR3 sequence (DNA): TGTGCCAGCAGCTCCAACCCCTGGGACAGGACTTATAGCAATCAGCCCCAGCATTTT.

The gene calls are TRBV10-3 and TRBJ2-7, with D possibly matching TRBD2 (5 bases). Deletions cut 6 bases from V and 3 bases from J, with 12 bases between. CDR1 and CDR2 from the germline V gene are ENHRY and SYGVKD. The length of the CDR3 is 13 residues. CDR3 in DNA: TGTGCCATCAGGTACGACTACCTCTACGAGCAGTACTTC. Protein product: CAIRYDYLYEQYF.

There are a few counts of this clonotype. The chain links TRBV27 to TRBJ2-7; TRBD1 might be the D (5 bases). This CDR3 contains 13 residues. Trimming stripped 4 bases from V and 1 base from J, with 8 bases between. Germline V gene data show CDR1 as MNHEY and CDR2 as SMNVEV (reference sequence). The CDR3: CASSSQESYEQYF. CDR3 coding DNA: TGTGCCAGCAGTTCACAGGAGTCCTACGAGCAGTACTTC.

The DNA for the CDR3 is TGCGCCAGCAGCCAAGGGGGGGGGCCCCAACTGGGGAACACTGAAGCTTTCTTT. This translates into CASSQGGGPQLGNTEAFF. This chain uses TRBV4-3 with TRBJ1-1; a weak D match, TRBD1 (6 bases). Between the trimmed V and J ends, which lost 1 base and 1 base, there was a span of 19 bases. This CDR3 has 18 amino acids. Per germline, CDR1 LGHNA and CDR2 YSLEER.

The chain is built from TRBV6-2 or TRBV6-3 and TRBJ2-2, with 12 bases lining up with TRBD2. Germline CDR1 reads MNHEY; CDR2 reads SVGEGT. This CDR3 spans 15 amino acids. Unmatched junction bases numbered 7, after V lost 8 bases and J lost 6 bases. The CDR3 DNA follows: TGTGCCAGCGTTTCGACTAGCGGGAGTGCCGGGGAGCTGTTTTTT. Amino acid sequence: CASVSTSGSAGELFF.

This sequence joins TRBV20-1 and TRBJ2-4, with 10 bases lining up with TRBD2. The CDR3 covers 14 residues. The V gene's germline CDR1 is DFQATT and CDR2 SNEGSKA (reference sequence). V lost 6 bases to trimming and J lost 8 bases; unmatched junction nucleotides: 10. CDR3: CSATYLAGEHIQYF. In DNA, the CDR3 is TGCAGTGCCACCTACCTAGCGGGAGAACACATTCAGTACTTC.

This clonotype came up once. This sequence joins TRBV9 and TRBJ2-7, with D perhaps matching TRBD1 (6 bases). V was cut by 2 bases and J by 0 bases, with 18 bases left in between. The germline CDR1 and CDR2 sequences are SGDLS and YYNGEE. This CDR3 comprises 17 residues. This chain's CDR3 is CASSVTAGTPYSYEQYF. In DNA, the CDR3 is TGTGCCAGCAGCGTGACCGCCGGGACACCATACTCCTACGAGCAGTACTTC.

The chain employs TRBV11-2 and TRBJ1-2, with D perhaps TRBD1 (5 bases). The germline V and J ends were trimmed by 5 bases and 0 bases, with 19 bases remaining between them. Germline-derived CDR1 and CDR2 are SGHAT and FQNNGV. This CDR3 region has 17 residues. CDR3 sequence (DNA): TGTGCCAGCAGCACCCTATTTGGGACGGATGCTAACTATGGCTACACCTTC. This sequence encodes CASSTLFGTDANYGYTF.

The rearrangement joins TRBV7-9 to TRBJ2-1, with 11 bases aligning to TRBD2. Germline V gene lookup returns CDR1 SEHNR and CDR2 FQNEAQ (reference sequence). The V segment lost 3 bases and the J segment 6 bases; nucleotides outside the gene matches: 4. The CDR3 runs to 15 residues. CDR3: CASSFELAGANEQFF. In DNA, the CDR3 is TGTGCCAGCAGCTTTGAACTAGCGGGAGCCAATGAGCAGTTCTTC.

The chain joins TRBV24-1 to TRBJ2-1; TRBD2 matches 7 bases. V shed 1 base, J shed 3 bases, and the junction held 5 bases outside the gene matches. Germline CDR1 is KGHDR and CDR2 is SFDVKD. This CDR3 spans 16 amino acids. This CDR3 reads CATSDFGGRGYNEQFF. The CDR3 DNA is TGTGCCACCAGTGATTTTGGGGGGAGGGGCTACAATGAGCAGTTCTTC.

This clonotype has more than one count but fewer than ten. The rearrangement links TRBV13 to TRBJ2-1, with TRBD2 matching 8 bases. V was clipped by 6 bases and J by 0 bases; unmatched bases: 4. The CDR3 has 15 residues. Per germline, CDR1 PRHDT and CDR2 FYEKMQ (reference sequence). Here the CDR3 reads CASRTAGGSYNEQFF. CDR3 sequence (DNA): TGTGCCAGCAGGACGGCGGGGGGCTCCTACAATGAGCAGTTCTTC.

The genes are TRBV29-1 and TRBJ1-2; D not resolved. Germline V gene sequence: CDR1 SQVTM, CDR2 ANQGSEA. V was cut by 7 bases and J by 6 bases, with 9 bases left in between. The CDR3 is made up of 10 amino acids. The chain's CDR3 is CSARTDGYTF. In DNA form, the CDR3 reads TGCAGCGCCAGGACGGATGGCTACACCTTC.

This chain uses TRBV3-1 with TRBJ2-3; no firm D call. From germline, CDR1 is LGHDT and CDR2 YNNKEL (reference sequence). This CDR3 comprises 19 residues. Trimming stripped 2 bases from V and 0 bases from J, with 21 bases between. The CDR3 sequence: CASSQSDATRARSTDTQYF. CDR3 nucleotides: TGTGCCAGCAGCCAATCCGACGCCACTCGGGCCAGGAGCACAGATACGCAGTATTTT.

V gene TRBV6-5 combines with J gene TRBJ2-7, with D perhaps matching TRBD1 (6 bases). This CDR3 has 14 amino acids. V lost 6 bases and J 3 bases, leaving 15 bases between the germline ends. In germline, CDR1 is MNHEY, CDR2 SVGAGI. CDR3 DNA: TGTGCCAGCAGCCCTTACAGGGTATTCTACGAGCAGTACTTC. Its translation is CASSPYRVFYEQYF.

This sequence joins TRBV6-6 and TRBJ1-6; D remains ambiguous. In germline, CDR1 is MNHNY, CDR2 SVGAGI (reference sequence). This CDR3 has 14 amino acids. Trimming stripped 0 bases from V and 10 bases from J, with 10 bases between. CDR3 sequence reads: CASSYSSDGSPLHF. CDR3 coding DNA: TGTGCCAGCAGTTACTCCAGTGACGGGTCACCCCTCCACTTT.

The V gene is TRBV5-6, the J gene TRBJ1-1, with D unclear. Trimming cost V 2 bases and J 2 bases, with 16 bases left between them. The CDR3 contains 16 residues. Germline loops: CDR1 SGHDT, CDR2 YYEEEE. CDR3: CASSFKSRPINTEAFF. CDR3 coding DNA: TGTGCCAGCAGCTTCAAATCCCGTCCGATAAACACTGAAGCTTTCTTT.

V is TRBV7-9 and J is TRBJ2-7, with TRBD1 as a possible D gene (5 bases). The V gene's germline CDR1 is SEHNR and CDR2 FQNEAQ (reference sequence). The CDR3 is 13 amino acids. Trimming stripped 4 bases from V and 3 bases from J, with 10 bases between. The CDR3 loop is CASSWGRDYEQYF. The DNA for the CDR3 is TGTGCCAGCAGCTGGGGCAGGGACTACGAGCAGTACTTC.

The chain employs TRBV14 and TRBJ1-5; 10 nucleotides align to TRBD1. The length of the CDR3 is 18 residues. CDR1 SGHDN and CDR2 FVKESK come from the germline V gene. Trimming cost V 2 bases and J 2 bases; bases outside gene matches: 9. CDR3 in DNA: TGTGCCAGCAGCCAACCGGGACAGGGGACTATAGGCAATCAGCCCCAGCATTTT. This translates into CASSQPGQGTIGNQPQHF.

The rearrangement joins TRBV4-2 to TRBJ2-3; 12 bases fit TRBD2. Germline V gene data show CDR1 as LGHNA and CDR2 as YNFKEQ. V gave up 3 bases and J gave up 4 bases; unmatched junction bases: 23. The CDR3 contains 22 residues. The CDR3 nucleotides read TGTGCCAGCAGCCAGATCGGTCTGACTAGCGGGAGATCCGGTTATGGTGCAGATACGCAGTATTTT. Translated, it gives CASSQIGLTSGRSGYGADTQYF.

V is TRBV4-2 and J is TRBJ2-3; D gene unclear. V was trimmed by 4 bases and J by 0 bases, leaving 17 bases between them. This CDR3 is 17 amino acids long. Germline assignment: CDR1 LGHNA and CDR2 YNFKEQ. CDR3 sequence (DNA): TGTGCCAGCAGCCCGCTTCGGACCCTTTCTAGCACAGATACGCAGTATTTT. Protein product: CASSPLRTLSSTDTQYF.

This CDR3 is CASSYSTLGETQYF. The CDR3, as DNA: TGTGCCAGCAGTTACTCGACCCTGGGGGAGACCCAGTACTTC. V is TRBV6-2 or TRBV6-3 and J is TRBJ2-5; D is uncertain. V was cut by 0 bases and J by 5 bases, with 10 bases left in between. In germline, CDR1 is MNHEY, CDR2 SVGEGT. CDR3 length: 14 amino acids.

This chain connects TRBV30 to TRBJ2-7; TRBD1 matches 7 bases. The CDR3 loop spans 15 amino acids. Germline V gene data show CDR1 as GTSNPN and CDR2 as SVGIG (reference sequence). The J segment lost 1 base and the V segment lost 3 bases, leaving 9 bases of the junction unmatched. The CDR3: CAWSVKTGRSYEQYF. CDR3 DNA: TGTGCCTGGAGCGTTAAGACAGGGCGGTCCTACGAGCAGTACTTC.

J is TRBJ1-6 and V is TRBV9; 7 nucleotides align to TRBD1. Trimming removed 0 bases from V and 7 bases from J; junction bases left unmatched: 1. The CDR3 covers 14 residues. CDR1 SGDLS and CDR2 YYNGEE come from the germline V gene. The CDR3 spells CASSVGQGNSPLHF. The CDR3 nucleotides read TGTGCCAGCAGCGTAGGACAGGGAAATTCACCCCTCCACTTT.